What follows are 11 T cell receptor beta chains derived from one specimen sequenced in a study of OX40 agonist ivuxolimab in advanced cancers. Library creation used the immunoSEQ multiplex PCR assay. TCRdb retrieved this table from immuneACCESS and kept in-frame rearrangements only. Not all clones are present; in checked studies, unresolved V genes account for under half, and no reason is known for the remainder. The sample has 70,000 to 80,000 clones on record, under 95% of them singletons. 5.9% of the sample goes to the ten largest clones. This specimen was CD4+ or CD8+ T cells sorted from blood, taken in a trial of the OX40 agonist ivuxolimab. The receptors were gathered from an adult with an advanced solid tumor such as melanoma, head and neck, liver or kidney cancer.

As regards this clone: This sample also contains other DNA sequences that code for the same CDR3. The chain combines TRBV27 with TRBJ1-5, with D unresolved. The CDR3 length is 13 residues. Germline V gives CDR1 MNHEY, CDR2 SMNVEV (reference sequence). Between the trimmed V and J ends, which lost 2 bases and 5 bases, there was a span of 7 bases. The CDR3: CASSLGGHQPQHF. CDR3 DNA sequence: TGTGCCAGCAGTTTAGGAGGGCATCAGCCCCAGCATTTT.

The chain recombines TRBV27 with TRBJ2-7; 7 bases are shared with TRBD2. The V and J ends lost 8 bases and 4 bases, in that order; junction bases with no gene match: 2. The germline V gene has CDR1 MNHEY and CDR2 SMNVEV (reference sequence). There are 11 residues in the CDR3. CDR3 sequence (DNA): TGTGCCAGCCTGGGAGGGTACGAGCAGTACTTC. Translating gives CASLGGYEQYF.

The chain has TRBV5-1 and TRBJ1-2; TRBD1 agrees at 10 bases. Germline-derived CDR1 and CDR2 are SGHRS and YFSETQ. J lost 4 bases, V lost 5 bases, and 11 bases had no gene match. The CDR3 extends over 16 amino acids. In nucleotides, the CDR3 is TGCGCCAGCAGTTGGACAGGGGGAGGAGAAAGCTATGGCTACACCTTC. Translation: CASSWTGGGESYGYTF. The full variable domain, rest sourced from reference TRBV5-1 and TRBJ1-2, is KAGVTQTPRYLIKTRGQQVTLSCSPISGHRSVSWYQQTPGQGLQFLFEYFSETQRNKGNFPGRFSGRQFSNSRSEMNVSTLELGDSALYLCASSWTGGGESYGYTFGSGTRLTVV.

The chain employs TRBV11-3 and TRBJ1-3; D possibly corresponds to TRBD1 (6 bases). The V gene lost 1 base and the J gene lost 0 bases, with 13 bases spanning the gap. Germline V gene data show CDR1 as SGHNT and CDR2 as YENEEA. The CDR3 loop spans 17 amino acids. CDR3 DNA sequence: TGTGCCAGCAGCTTAGTTACCCGGGGGCGCTCTGGAAACACCATATATTTT. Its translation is CASSLVTRGRSGNTIYF.

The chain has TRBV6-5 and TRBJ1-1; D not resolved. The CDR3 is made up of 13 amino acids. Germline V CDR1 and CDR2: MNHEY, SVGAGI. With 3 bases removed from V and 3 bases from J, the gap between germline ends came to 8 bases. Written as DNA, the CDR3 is TGTGCCAGCAGTTATCTAGAGGACACTGAAGCTTTCTTT. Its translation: CASSYLEDTEAFF.

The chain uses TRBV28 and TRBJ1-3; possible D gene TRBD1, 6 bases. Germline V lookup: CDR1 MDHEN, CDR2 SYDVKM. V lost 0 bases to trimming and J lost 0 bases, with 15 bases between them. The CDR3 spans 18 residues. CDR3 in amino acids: CASSLWAWGDTSGNTIYF. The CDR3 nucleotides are TGTGCCAGCAGTTTATGGGCTTGGGGGGACACCTCTGGAAACACCATATATTTT.

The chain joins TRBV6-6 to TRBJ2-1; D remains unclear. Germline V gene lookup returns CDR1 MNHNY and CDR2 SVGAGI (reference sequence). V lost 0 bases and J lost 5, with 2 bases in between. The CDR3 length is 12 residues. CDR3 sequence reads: CASSYSHNEQFF. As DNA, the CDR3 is TGTGCCAGCAGTTACTCACACAATGAGCAGTTCTTC.

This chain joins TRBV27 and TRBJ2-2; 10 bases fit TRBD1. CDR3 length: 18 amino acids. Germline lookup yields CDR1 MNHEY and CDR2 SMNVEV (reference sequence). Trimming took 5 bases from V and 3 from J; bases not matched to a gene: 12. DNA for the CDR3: TGTGCCAGCAGTCTCGGACAGGGGGAAGGTATGGACACCGGGGAGCTGTTTTTT. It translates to CASSLGQGEGMDTGELFF.

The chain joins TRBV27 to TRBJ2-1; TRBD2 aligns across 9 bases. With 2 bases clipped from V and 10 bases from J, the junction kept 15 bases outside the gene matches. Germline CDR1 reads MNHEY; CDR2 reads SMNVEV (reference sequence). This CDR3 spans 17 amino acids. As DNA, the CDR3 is TGTGCCAGCAGTTTAATCGAGGCGGCGGGAGGGAGGGGCGAGCAGTTCTTC. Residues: CASSLIEAAGGRGEQFF.

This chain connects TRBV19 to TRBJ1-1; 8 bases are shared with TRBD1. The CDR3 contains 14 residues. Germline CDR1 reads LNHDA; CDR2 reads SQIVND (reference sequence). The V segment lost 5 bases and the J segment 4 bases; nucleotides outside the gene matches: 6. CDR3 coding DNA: TGTGCCAGTAGTTCACAGGGGGTGCGCACTGAAGCTTTCTTT. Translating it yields CASSSQGVRTEAFF.

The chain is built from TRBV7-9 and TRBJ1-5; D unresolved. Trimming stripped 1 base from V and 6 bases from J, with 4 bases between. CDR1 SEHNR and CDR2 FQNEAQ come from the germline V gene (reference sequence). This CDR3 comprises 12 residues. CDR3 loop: CASSLVGQPQHF. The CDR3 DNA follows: TGTGCCAGCAGCTTAGTCGGTCAGCCCCAGCATTTT.